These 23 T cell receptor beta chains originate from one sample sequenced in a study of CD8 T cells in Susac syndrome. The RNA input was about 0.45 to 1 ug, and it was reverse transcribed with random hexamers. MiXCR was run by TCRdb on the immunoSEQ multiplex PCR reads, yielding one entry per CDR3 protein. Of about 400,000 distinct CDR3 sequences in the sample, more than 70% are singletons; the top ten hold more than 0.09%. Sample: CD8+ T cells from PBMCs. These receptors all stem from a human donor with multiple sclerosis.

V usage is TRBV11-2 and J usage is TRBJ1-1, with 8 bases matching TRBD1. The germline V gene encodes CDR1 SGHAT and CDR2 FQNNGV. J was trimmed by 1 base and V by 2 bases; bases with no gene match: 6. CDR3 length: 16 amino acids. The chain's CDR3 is CASSLLPGTGNTEAFF. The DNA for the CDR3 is TGTGCCAGCAGCTTACTCCCCGGGACAGGGAACACTGAAGCTTTCTTT.

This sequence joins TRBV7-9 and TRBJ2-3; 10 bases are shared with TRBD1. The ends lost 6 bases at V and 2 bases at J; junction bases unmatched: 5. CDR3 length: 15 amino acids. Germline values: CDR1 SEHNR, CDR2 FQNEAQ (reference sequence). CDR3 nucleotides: TGTGCCAGCAGGCAACGACAGGGGGCCACAGATACGCAGTATTTT. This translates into CASRQRQGATDTQYF.

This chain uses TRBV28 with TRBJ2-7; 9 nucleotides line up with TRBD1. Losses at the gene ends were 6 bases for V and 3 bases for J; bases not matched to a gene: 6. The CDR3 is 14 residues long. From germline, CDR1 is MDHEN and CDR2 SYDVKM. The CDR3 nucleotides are TGTGCCAGCAGGCCCCCGGGACAGGGCTACGAGCAGTACTTC. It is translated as CASRPPGQGYEQYF.

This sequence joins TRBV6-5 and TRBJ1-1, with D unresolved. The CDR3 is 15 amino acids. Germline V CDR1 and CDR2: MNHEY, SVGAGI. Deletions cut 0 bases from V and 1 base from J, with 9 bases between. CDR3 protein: CASSYSVVENTEAFF. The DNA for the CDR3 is TGTGCCAGCAGTTACTCGGTCGTGGAGAACACTGAAGCTTTCTTT.

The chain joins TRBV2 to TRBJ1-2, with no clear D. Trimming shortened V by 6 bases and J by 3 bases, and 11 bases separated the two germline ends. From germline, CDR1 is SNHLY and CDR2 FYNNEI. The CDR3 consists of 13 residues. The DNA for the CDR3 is TGTGCCAGCAGGATCCGACGGGACTATGGCTACACCTTC. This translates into CASRIRRDYGYTF.

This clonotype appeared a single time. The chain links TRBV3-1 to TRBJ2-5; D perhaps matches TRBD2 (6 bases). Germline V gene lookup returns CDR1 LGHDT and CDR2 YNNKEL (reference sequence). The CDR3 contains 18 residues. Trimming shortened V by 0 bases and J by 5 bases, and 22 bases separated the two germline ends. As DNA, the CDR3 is TGTGCCAGCAGCCAAGATGCGGAACTAGCTCACCTCAGGGAGACCCAGTACTTC. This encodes CASSQDAELAHLRETQYF.

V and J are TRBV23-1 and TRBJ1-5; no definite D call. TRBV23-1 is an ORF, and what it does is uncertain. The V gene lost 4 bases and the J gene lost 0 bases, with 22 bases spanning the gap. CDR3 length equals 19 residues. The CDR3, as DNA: TGCGCCAGCAGTCGGACGAAATGGACGTACGGCCTTAGCAATCAGCCCCAGCATTTT. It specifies CASSRTKWTYGLSNQPQHF.

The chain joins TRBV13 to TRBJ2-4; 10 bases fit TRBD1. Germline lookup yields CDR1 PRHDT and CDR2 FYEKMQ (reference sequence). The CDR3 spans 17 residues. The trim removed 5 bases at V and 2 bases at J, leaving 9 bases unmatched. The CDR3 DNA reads TGTGCCAGCAGCCATTACCGGGACAGGGGAACCAAAAACATTCAGTACTTC. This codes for CASSHYRDRGTKNIQYF.

This chain's CDR3 is CASSLDGGSSGEQFF. The CDR3 bases are TGTGCCAGCAGCTTAGACGGGGGGTCCTCAGGGGAGCAGTTCTTC. The chain recombines TRBV11-2 with TRBJ2-1, with 7 bases aligning to TRBD2. Germline CDR1 and CDR2: SGHAT and FQNNGV. This CDR3 is built from 15 residues. V lost 0 bases to trimming and J lost 10 bases; unmatched junction nucleotides: 9.

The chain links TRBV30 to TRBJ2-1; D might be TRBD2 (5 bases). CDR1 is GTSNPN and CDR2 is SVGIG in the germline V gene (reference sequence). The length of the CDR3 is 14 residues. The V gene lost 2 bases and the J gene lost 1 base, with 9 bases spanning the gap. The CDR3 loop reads CAWSTGVSYNEQFF. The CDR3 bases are TGTGCCTGGAGTACCGGGGTGTCCTACAATGAGCAGTTCTTC.

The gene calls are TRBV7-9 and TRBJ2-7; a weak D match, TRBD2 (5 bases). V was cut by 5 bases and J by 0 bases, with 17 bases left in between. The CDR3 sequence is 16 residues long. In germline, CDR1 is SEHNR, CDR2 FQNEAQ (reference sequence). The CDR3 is CASSLWAGESSYEQYF. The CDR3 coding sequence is TGTGCCAGCAGCCTGTGGGCGGGTGAGAGCTCCTACGAGCAGTACTTC. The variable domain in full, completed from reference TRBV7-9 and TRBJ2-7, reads DTGVSQNPRHKITKRGQNVTFRCDPISEHNRLYWYRQTLGQGPEFLTYFQNEAQLEKSRLLSDRFSAERPKGSFSTLEIQRTEQGDSAMYLCASSLWAGESSYEQYFGPGTRLTVT.

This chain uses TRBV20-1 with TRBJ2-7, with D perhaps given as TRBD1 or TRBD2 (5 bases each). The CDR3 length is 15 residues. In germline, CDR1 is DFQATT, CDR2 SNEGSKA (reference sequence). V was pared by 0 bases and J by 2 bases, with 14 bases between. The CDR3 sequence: CSARDVGDATYEQYF. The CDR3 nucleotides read TGCAGTGCTAGAGACGTAGGGGACGCGACCTACGAGCAGTACTTC.

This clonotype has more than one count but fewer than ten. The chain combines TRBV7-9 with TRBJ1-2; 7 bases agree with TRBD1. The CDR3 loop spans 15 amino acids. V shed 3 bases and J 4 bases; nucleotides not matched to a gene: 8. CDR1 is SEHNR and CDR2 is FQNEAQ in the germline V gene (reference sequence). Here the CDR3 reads CASSFQEGTAYGYTF. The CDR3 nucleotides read TGTGCCAGCAGCTTTCAGGAGGGGACAGCCTATGGCTACACCTTC.

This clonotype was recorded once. CDR3 amino acids: CAWTNGINRGPNNEKLFF. In nucleotides, the CDR3 is TGTGCCTGGACGAATGGTATTAACAGGGGGCCCAATAATGAAAAACTGTTTTTT. This chain uses TRBV30 with TRBJ1-4; 9 nucleotides line up with TRBD1. With 4 bases clipped from V and 4 bases from J, the junction kept 16 bases outside the gene matches. The germline V gene has CDR1 GTSNPN and CDR2 SVGIG (reference sequence). The length of the CDR3 is 18 residues.

CDR3 sequence: CASSSGTSGRREQYF. The CDR3 DNA is TGTGCCAGCAGCTCCGGGACTAGCGGGCGTCGCGAGCAGTACTTC. The chain is built from TRBV11-2 and TRBJ2-7; 12 nucleotides align to TRBD2. This CDR3 comprises 15 residues. Looked up from germline, CDR1 is SGHAT and CDR2 is FQNNGV. Unmatched junction bases numbered 7, after V lost 4 bases and J lost 6 bases.

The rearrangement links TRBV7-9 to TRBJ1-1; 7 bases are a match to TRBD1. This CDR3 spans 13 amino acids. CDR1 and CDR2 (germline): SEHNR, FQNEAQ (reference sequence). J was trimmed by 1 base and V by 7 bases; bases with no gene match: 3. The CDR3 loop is CASTGGTNTEAFF. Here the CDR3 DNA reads TGTGCCAGCACAGGGGGGACGAACACTGAAGCTTTCTTT.

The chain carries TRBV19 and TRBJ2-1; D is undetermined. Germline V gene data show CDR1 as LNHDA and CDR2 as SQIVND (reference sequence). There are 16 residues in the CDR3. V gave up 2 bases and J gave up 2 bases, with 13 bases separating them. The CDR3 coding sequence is TGTGCCAGTAGTATACTAGTCTCTGGAGCCTACAATGAGCAGTTCTTC. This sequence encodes CASSILVSGAYNEQFF.

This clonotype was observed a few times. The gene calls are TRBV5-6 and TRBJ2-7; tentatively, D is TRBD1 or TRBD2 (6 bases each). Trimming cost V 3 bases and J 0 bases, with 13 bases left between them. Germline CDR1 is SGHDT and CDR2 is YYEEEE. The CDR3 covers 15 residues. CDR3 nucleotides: TGTGCCAGCAGCTATGCGGGACACAGCTCCTACGAGCAGTACTTC. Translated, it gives CASSYAGHSSYEQYF. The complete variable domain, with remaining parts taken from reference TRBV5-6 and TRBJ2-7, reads DAGVTQSPTHLIKTRGQQVTLRCSPKSGHDTVSWYQQALGQGPQFIFQYYEEEERQRGNFPDRFSGHQFPNYSSELNVNALLLGDSALYLCASSYAGHSSYEQYFGPGTRLTVT.

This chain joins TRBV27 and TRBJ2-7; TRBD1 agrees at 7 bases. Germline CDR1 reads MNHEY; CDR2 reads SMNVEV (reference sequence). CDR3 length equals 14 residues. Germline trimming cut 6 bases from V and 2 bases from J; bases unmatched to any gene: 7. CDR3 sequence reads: CASSPVGTAYEQYF. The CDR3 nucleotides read TGTGCCAGCAGCCCGGTCGGGACAGCCTACGAGCAGTACTTC.

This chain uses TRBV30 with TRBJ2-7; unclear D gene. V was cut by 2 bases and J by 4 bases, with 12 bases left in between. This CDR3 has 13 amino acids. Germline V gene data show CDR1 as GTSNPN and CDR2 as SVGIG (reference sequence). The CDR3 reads CAWSSRPTYEQYF. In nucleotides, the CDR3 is TGTGCCTGGAGTAGTAGACCCACGTACGAGCAGTACTTC.

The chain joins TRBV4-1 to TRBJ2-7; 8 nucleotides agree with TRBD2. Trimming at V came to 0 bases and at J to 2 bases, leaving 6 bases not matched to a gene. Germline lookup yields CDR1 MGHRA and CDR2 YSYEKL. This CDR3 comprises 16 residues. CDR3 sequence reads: CASSQEAGGVTYEQYF. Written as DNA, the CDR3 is TGCGCCAGCAGCCAAGAGGCGGGAGGTGTCACCTACGAGCAGTACTTC.

In DNA form, the CDR3 reads TGTGCCAGCAGCCTGTACACCACTGAAGCTTTCTTT. Translated: CASSLYTTEAFF. This chain uses TRBV5-5 with TRBJ1-1, with unresolved D. Germline V CDR1 and CDR2: SGHKS, YYEKEE (reference sequence). The germline V and J ends were trimmed by 4 bases and 4 bases, with 8 bases remaining between them. The CDR3 totals 12 residues.

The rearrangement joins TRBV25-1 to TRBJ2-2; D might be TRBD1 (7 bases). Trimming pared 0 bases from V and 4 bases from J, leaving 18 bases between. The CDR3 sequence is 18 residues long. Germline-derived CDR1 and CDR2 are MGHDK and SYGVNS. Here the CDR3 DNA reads TGTGCCAGCAGTGAATACTTTCTGGGCGGGACAGCCACCGGGGAGCTGTTTTTT. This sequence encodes CASSEYFLGGTATGELFF.